The source of this T cell receptor beta chain is a study of cytomegalovirus exposure and HLA in healthy donors. Study observations and caveats: Reportedly, a later analysis found an Asian-associated ancestry cluster had fewer N-insertions than the roughly 700-donor mean. Another analysis was done later, and it associated roughly 15,000 TCR beta sequences with HLA alleles at 0.05 false discovery rate.

A word on this clone: Antigen unknown.

The CDR3 consists of 13 residues. Per the germline V gene, CDR1 is MGHRA and CDR2 is YSYEKL. Trimming pared 4 bases from V and 5 bases from J, leaving 11 bases between. A multiplex PCR was run with 60 Vbeta primers and 13 Jbeta primers. The assay was immunoSEQ multiplex PCR, and TCRdb's table has in-frame clones only and misses some. The sample contains about 130,000 clones, 80% of which appear only once. The gene calls are TRBV4-1 and TRBJ2-5, with D possibly TRBD1 on 5 matching bases. The sequenced sample was PBMCs. This clonotype was sampled from a human donor in good health. CDR3 DNA sequence: TGCGCCAGCAGCCTGCAGGGAACTGAGACCCAGTACTTC. It translates to CASSLQGTETQYF.